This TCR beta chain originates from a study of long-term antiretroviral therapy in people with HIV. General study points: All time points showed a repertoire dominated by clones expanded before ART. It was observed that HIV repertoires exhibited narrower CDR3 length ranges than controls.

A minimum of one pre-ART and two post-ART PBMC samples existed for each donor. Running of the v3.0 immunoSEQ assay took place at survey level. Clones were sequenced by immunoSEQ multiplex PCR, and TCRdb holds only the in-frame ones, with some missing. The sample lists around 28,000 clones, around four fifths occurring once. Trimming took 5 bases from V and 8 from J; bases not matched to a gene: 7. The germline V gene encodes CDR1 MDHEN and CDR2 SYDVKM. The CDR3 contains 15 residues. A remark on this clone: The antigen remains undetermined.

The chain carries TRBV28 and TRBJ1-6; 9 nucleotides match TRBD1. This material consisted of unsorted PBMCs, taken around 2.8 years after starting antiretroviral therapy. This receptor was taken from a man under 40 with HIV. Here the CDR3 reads CASSPPGQGDSPLHF. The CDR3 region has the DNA TGTGCCAGCAGTCCCCCGGGACAGGGAGATTCACCCCTCCACTTT.